This T cell receptor (beta chain) is drawn from a study of neurological immune-mediated disorders (dated by TCRdb to between 2018 and 2020). With respect to the entire study: The study compared peripheral blood TCR-beta repertoires of HTLV-I-associated myelopathy (HAM/TSP) patients, multiple sclerosis patients and healthy controls using UMI-based sequencing. Of the approximately 65 subjects in the cohort, around 14 were HAM/TSP patients, roughly 34 were multiple sclerosis patients, and approximately 20 were healthy controls. Alongside PBMC samples, the set of some 98 TCR-beta libraries contained longitudinal samples, technical triplicates, and paired CD4+ and CD8+ T-cell subsets that had been sorted.

CDR1 SGHRS and CDR2 YFSETQ are derived from the germline V gene. Counted from cysteine to phenylalanine, this CDR3 has 15 amino acids. Here the CDR3 DNA is all that survives: 45 bases in frame from base 1. Trimming costs V 0 bases and J 5 bases, and their ends lie 14 bases apart. cDNA was synthesized by template-switch 5'RACE using a primer carrying a 10-nucleotide random unique molecular identifier by which each TCR transcript was tagged. Each sequencing run produced over 160 million TCR-beta sequences covering 15-18 subjects. Total RNA was extracted with the RNeasy kit. TCR-beta VDJ regions were amplified with primers for the TCR constant region and the 5'RACE anchor, using the KAPA Real-time Library Amplification kit. A first PCR added sample indexes and Illumina adaptors, after which a second PCR increased the library yield. After Ampure bead purification, the roughly 650 bp TCR product was size-selected on a 2% E-gel SizeSelection system. Library quality was checked on a Bioanalyzer, concentration was measured with Qubit, and libraries were quantified with the Kapa Library Quantification kit before pooling. Libraries were sequenced paired-end 2 x 150 bp on an Illumina HiSeq 2500. To increase sequence diversity, roughly 23-30% phiX was spiked into each library pool. The source study handled its data this way. The quality-filtered reads were processed with the UMI-based MiGEC pipeline, whose error correction step removed more than 85% of the raw TCR sequences. VDJ genes were aligned to IMGT germline references, and each clonotype was defined by a unique CDR3 amino acid sequence together with V-J genes. Clonal expansion, Shannon diversity and CDR3 relatedness (CalcPairwiseDistances, ClusterSamples) were evaluated with VDJtools, and phylogenetic trees were built with CLCbio workbench. Using coefficient-of-variation modelling across technical triplicates, the study counted a clone as expanded if it had at least 8 unique UMIs. The public reads were quality trimmed at Q25 with fastp and then assembled into clones with MiXCR by TCRdb, keeping productive beta chains. Each record represents a unique CDR3 protein, reported with the most common genes and DNA among its rows. These V and J calls are TCRdb output, not the study's own analysis. Recorded for this sample are about 15,000 distinct CDR3 sequences; 3% to 4.5% of them occurred a single time. Jointly, the top ten make up 20% to 25% of the sample.

Paper-wide results and their limitations: TCR clonal expansion was highest in HAM/TSP patients and lowest in MS patients, with MS patients falling below even healthy controls. Across subjects, expanded clones never shared an identical CDR3 amino acid sequence, which suggests that the TCR-beta repertoires in every group were private.

The healthy controls were volunteers from blood banks in Maryland, USA. For the sorted-subset TCR libraries, the starting material was some 940,000 sorted CD4+ or CD8+ T cells. Peripheral blood underwent Ficoll-Hypaque density gradient centrifugation to isolate PBMCs, which were then cryopreserved in liquid nitrogen. The study also sequenced paired sorted CD4+ and CD8+ subsets from healthy controls, HAM/TSP patients and MS patients. This clonotype was picked up many times. No cognate antigen has been identified for it. Base quality data are lacking; no much larger clone is found one base away. The sequencing sample was made of CD8+ T cells from blood. This TCR was recovered from a woman aged 35 to 49 in good health. The rearrangement joined TRBV5-1 to TRBJ1-1; the D gene is not confidently resolved. The DNA sequence is TGCGCCAGCAGCTTGGGCCGGGAAGGGTATACTGAAGCTTTCTTT. It is translated as CASSLGREGYTEAFF. Where the CDR3 stops, the reference TRBV5-1 and TRBJ1-1 genes take over; the full variable domain is KAGVTQTPRYLIKTRGQQVTLSCSPISGHRSVSWYQQTPGQGLQFLFEYFSETQRNKGNFPGRFSGRQFSNSRSEMNVSTLELGDSALYLCASSLGREGYTEAFFGQGTRLTVV.